This is a list of T cell receptor beta chains from one sample in a study of identical twins. In TCRdb, the 5' RACE reads were re-called with MiXCR into one record per CDR3 protein. Here the sample spans 450,000 to 500,000 distinct CDR3 sequences, roughly an eighth being singletons. The sample was also reused in another study, on yellow fever vaccine responses in identical twins.

Sequencing was performed on CD4+ T cells sorted from blood. The receptor set was obtained from a woman aged 18-29 years in good health. The CDR3 runs from the conserved cysteine through the conserved F or W. A D gene is named only where the DNA matches it firmly. The size entry is marked missing in some rows and otherwise reads once, few, many or a size class.

CDR3nt	CDR3aa	d_gene	v_gene	j_gene	abundance
TGCAGCGTCCGGCCAGCGAACACCGGGGAGCTGTTTTTT	CSVRPANTGELFF	NA	TRBV29-1	TRBJ2-2	NA
TGCGCCAGCAGCTCGGTTCCGGGATCCTACGAGCAGTACTTC	CASSSVPGSYEQYF	NA	TRBV5-1	TRBJ2-7	NA
TGCGCCAGCAGCTTGCGAGGGTACGAGACCCAGTACTTC	CASSLRGYETQYF	NA	TRBV5-1	TRBJ2-5	NA
TGTGCCAGCAGCCAAGATCAGGGCTTTTACGAGCAGTACTTC	CASSQDQGFYEQYF	NA	TRBV3-1	TRBJ2-7	NA
TGTGCCAGCAGTCATAGCGCGTCAGGGGATACGCAGTATTTT	CASSHSASGDTQYF	NA	TRBV12-3/TRBV12-4	TRBJ2-3	few
TGCAGTGCTAGAGTAGCAAATGAGCAGTTCTTC	CSARVANEQFF	NA	TRBV20-1	TRBJ2-1	many
TGTGCCAGTAGTATGGCCTCTGGGGATACGCAGTATTTT	CASSMASGDTQYF	NA	TRBV19	TRBJ2-3	NA
TGCGCCAGCAGCGTCCTCGGGGGGCAAAATGAGCAGTTCTTC	CASSVLGGQNEQFF	NA	TRBV5-1	TRBJ2-1	few
TGTGCCAGCAGTCCCGGGACAGTCACCACCTACGAGCAGTACTTC	CASSPGTVTTYEQYF	TRBD1	TRBV6-2/TRBV6-3	TRBJ2-7	NA
TGTGCCAGCAGTGTGGACCGGGGCGGAGACAATGAGCAGTTCTTC	CASSVDRGGDNEQFF	NA	TRBV6-1	TRBJ2-1	NA
TGCAGTGCGGTACTAGCGGACACCTACAATGAGCAGTTCTTC	CSAVLADTYNEQFF	TRBD2	TRBV20-1	TRBJ2-1	once
TGCAGTGCTGACAGGGAACTTAGTGGCTACACCTTC	CSADRELSGYTF	TRBD1	TRBV20-1	TRBJ1-2	many
TGTGCCAGCAGTTCAGGCGCCTCCGGACAGGTCCGGGGTGAGCAGTTCTTC	CASSSGASGQVRGEQFF	TRBD1	TRBV28	TRBJ2-1	NA
TGTGCCAGCAGCCAAGTTGTAGCGGGGTCGATGGAGACCCAGTACTTC	CASSQVVAGSMETQYF	TRBD2	TRBV4-2	TRBJ2-5	NA
TGTGCCAGCAGGGAGGGGTCCGGGGAGCTGTTTTTT	CASREGSGELFF	NA	TRBV6-5	TRBJ2-2	NA
TGTGCCACCAGTGAGCCCGGACTAGCGGGAATGGGATTGACCGGGGAGCTGTTTTTT	CATSEPGLAGMGLTGELFF	TRBD2	TRBV24-1	TRBJ2-2	NA
TGTGCCAGCAGTTATTTGGACACTGGGGCCAACGTCCTGACTTTC	CASSYLDTGANVLTF	NA	TRBV6-2/TRBV6-3	TRBJ2-6	NA
TGCAGTGCTATAGCGGAATCCGACTACGAGCAGTACTTC	CSAIAESDYEQYF	NA	TRBV20-1	TRBJ2-7	NA
TGTGCCAGCAGCGTAGGAGGGACTAGGGGTACCGGGGAGCTGTTTTTT	CASSVGGTRGTGELFF	TRBD2	TRBV9	TRBJ2-2	NA
TGTGCCAGCAGCCTACCGGGACTAGCGGGGGCCCAGTACTTC	CASSLPGLAGAQYF	TRBD2	TRBV7-9	TRBJ2-5	NA
TGTGCCAGCAGCTTAACGGGGGGACGCTCGAACACCGGGGAGCTGTTTTTT	CASSLTGGRSNTGELFF	NA	TRBV7-3	TRBJ2-2	NA
TGTTCCAGCAGTGGACTAACGGGGGAGACTAGCACAGATACGCAGTATTTT	CSSSGLTGETSTDTQYF	NA	TRBV25-1	TRBJ2-3	NA
TGTGCCACGAGGGAGGGTGAAAAACTGTTTTTT	CATREGEKLFF	NA	TRBV19	TRBJ1-4	many
TGCAGTGCTAGGGTTATGTGGGCCAACTATGGCTACACCTTC	CSARVMWANYGYTF	NA	TRBV20-1	TRBJ1-2	few
TGTGCCAGCAGTTTCCCGGAAAATGAGCAGTTCTTC	CASSFPENEQFF	NA	TRBV6-6	TRBJ2-1	NA
TGTGCCAGCAGACCTAGCTCCGGGACAGGGAACGAGCAGTACTTC	CASRPSSGTGNEQYF	TRBD1	TRBV12-3/TRBV12-4	TRBJ2-7	many
TGTGCCATCAGTGACGGTCCACAAAATATAGATACGCAGTATTTT	CAISDGPQNIDTQYF	NA	TRBV10-3	TRBJ2-3	NA
TGTGCCAGCTCATTGCTACTAGCGGGAGATCAAGAGACCCAGTACTTC	CASSLLLAGDQETQYF	TRBD2	TRBV18	TRBJ2-5	NA
TGTGCCAGCAGAGCAGCACAGGGGAGGCATGGCTACACCTTC	CASRAAQGRHGYTF	TRBD1	TRBV12-3/TRBV12-4	TRBJ1-2	NA
TGCAGTGCCGGTACGGACTGGGAGACCCAGTACTTC	CSAGTDWETQYF	NA	TRBV20-1	TRBJ2-5	few
TGTGCCACCAGCAGTGGACTAGCGGGCTGGGAGACCCAGTACTTC	CATSSGLAGWETQYF	TRBD2	TRBV15	TRBJ2-5	NA
TGTGCCAGCAGCGAGGGGACAGGGCCCGACACTGAAGCTTTCTTT	CASSEGTGPDTEAFF	TRBD1	TRBV9	TRBJ1-1	many
TGTGCCAGCATCGCTAGCGGGAGAATTGCAGATACGCAGTATTTT	CASIASGRIADTQYF	TRBD2	TRBV7-2	TRBJ2-3	few
TGTGCCAGCTCACGGTCCGAACAAGAGACCCAGTACTTC	CASSRSEQETQYF	NA	TRBV18	TRBJ2-5	NA
TGTGCCAGCAGGGGGACTAGCGACCTCACAGATACGCAGTATTTT	CASRGTSDLTDTQYF	TRBD2	TRBV2	TRBJ2-3	NA
TGTGCCAGCAGCAAAGAGGGAGAAAGCTCCTACGAGCAGTACTTC	CASSKEGESSYEQYF	NA	TRBV21-1	TRBJ2-7	few
TGTGCCAGCAGTTTCGGACAGGTCTCTGGAAACACCATATATTTT	CASSFGQVSGNTIYF	TRBD1	TRBV12-3/TRBV12-4	TRBJ1-3	NA
TGTGCCAGCAGCCCCGGGACGGTTCGACACGAGCAGTACTTC	CASSPGTVRHEQYF	NA	TRBV3-1	TRBJ2-7	NA
TGTGCCAGTAGTTTACGTTTGCCCGGGGAGCTGTTTTTT	CASSLRLPGELFF	NA	TRBV19	TRBJ2-2	few
TGTGCCAGCAGTAAACTAGCGGGGGGTACTTACGAGCAGTACTTC	CASSKLAGGTYEQYF	TRBD2	TRBV27	TRBJ2-7	NA
TGTGCCAGTAGTAACGAACTAGCGTGGGAGACCCAGTACTTC	CASSNELAWETQYF	TRBD2	TRBV19	TRBJ2-5	few
TGTGCCAGCAAACGGGGCGGGGGCTCCTACGAGCAGTACTTC	CASKRGGGSYEQYF	TRBD2	TRBV7-2	TRBJ2-7	once
TGTGCCAGCAGTGAAGAATCGGTAGCCAAAAACATTCAGTACTTC	CASSEESVAKNIQYF	NA	TRBV2	TRBJ2-4	NA
TGCAGTGCTAGACTCGGGACGGTGAACACTGAAGCTTTCTTT	CSARLGTVNTEAFF	NA	TRBV20-1	TRBJ1-1	NA
TGCAGCGTTCTGACAGGGCTCCCCTACGAGCAGTACTTC	CSVLTGLPYEQYF	TRBD1	TRBV29-1	TRBJ2-7	NA
TGTGCCAGCAGCCCAAGGGGACAGACCCCCTTCTCCTACGAGCAGTACTTC	CASSPRGQTPFSYEQYF	TRBD1	TRBV11-2	TRBJ2-7	NA
TGTGCCAGCAGCTACTCCGGGACAGGGTGGTACGAGCAGTACTTC	CASSYSGTGWYEQYF	TRBD1	TRBV7-8	TRBJ2-7	NA
TGTGCCAGCAGCGCGGCGGGAGGAGATACGCAGTATTTT	CASSAAGGDTQYF	TRBD2	TRBV27	TRBJ2-3	few
TGTGCCACCAGTAGTCCGGAGCTCCCCACAGATACGCAGTATTTT	CATSSPELPTDTQYF	NA	TRBV15	TRBJ2-3	few
TGTGCCAGCAGTAACAGGGGTTACGAGCAGTACTTC	CASSNRGYEQYF	TRBD1	TRBV6-6	TRBJ2-7	many
TGTGCCACCAGCAGGGGGGCAAAGGGGGAAGAGACCCAGTACTTC	CATSRGAKGEETQYF	NA	TRBV15	TRBJ2-5	many
TGTGCCAGCAGGGCACCGGGACAGGGCGATGAGCAGTTCTTC	CASRAPGQGDEQFF	TRBD1	TRBV6-6	TRBJ2-1	many
TGCAGTGCCCCGTTGGCAGAAGAGACCCAGTACTTC	CSAPLAEETQYF	NA	TRBV20-1	TRBJ2-5	few
TGTGCCAGCAGTGACCAGGGGGCCAATGAGCAGTTCTTC	CASSDQGANEQFF	TRBD1	TRBV2	TRBJ2-1	many
TGCAGTGCGGGCCAACTAGCGGGATCTTACGAGCAGTACTTC	CSAGQLAGSYEQYF	TRBD2	TRBV20-1	TRBJ2-7	NA
TGTGCCAGCAGTTACCTAAGCGGCCAAGAGACCCAGTACTTC	CASSYLSGQETQYF	NA	TRBV6-5	TRBJ2-5	few
TGCGCCAGCAGCTTGGAGGGACAGGGAAAAAAGGGGGACGACGAGCAGTACTTC	CASSLEGQGKKGDDEQYF	TRBD1	TRBV5-1	TRBJ2-7	NA
TGCAGCGCCAGGACTAGCGGGGGGGCCTGGAAAGATACGCAGTATTTT	CSARTSGGAWKDTQYF	TRBD2	TRBV29-1	TRBJ2-3	few
TGCAGCGTTCTAGCGGGTGGACCCTACGAGCAGTACTTC	CSVLAGGPYEQYF	TRBD2	TRBV29-1	TRBJ2-7	few